Listed here are 11 T cell receptor beta chains from one sample, sequenced in a study of shared clonotypes between healthy human individuals. Produced via immunoSEQ multiplex PCR; TCRdb's table is partial and in-frame only. The table has about 2.1 million clones, about 94% seen once. Only CD45RO-negative cells positively selected for CCR7 counted as naive CD8 cells, so terminally differentiated effector memory CD45RA+ cells were excluded. The specimen was naive CD8+ T cells from PBMCs. Receptors originate from a young man in good health. Some clones in this sample may be carry-over from other donors' samples.

This rearrangement joins TRBV7-2 to TRBJ2-1, with 8 bases identical to TRBD2. CDR3 size: 14 residues. The V and J ends lost 5 bases and 10 bases, in that order; junction bases with no gene match: 10. Germline V gives CDR1 SGHTA, CDR2 FQGNSA. CDR3 sequence reads: CASSPRGVAGEQFF. The DNA of the CDR3 is TGTGCCAGCAGCCCGCGGGGGGTAGCGGGAGAGCAGTTCTTC.

This clone was counted once. Other DNA sequences of this sample code for an identical CDR3. The V call is TRBV13, the J call TRBJ2-5; D might be TRBD1 (6 bases). The CDR3 totals 13 residues. Between the trimmed V and J ends, which lost 1 base and 5 bases, there was a span of 8 bases. Germline CDR1 PRHDT, CDR2 FYEKMQ (reference sequence). As DNA, the CDR3 is TGTGCCAGCAGCTTAGACAGGGAGGAGACCCAGTACTTC. Translation: CASSLDREETQYF.

Notes on this clone: Other DNA sequences within the sample encode an identical CDR3. This chain uses TRBV6-5 with TRBJ2-5; D call uncertain. Trimming stripped 2 bases from V and 5 bases from J, with 6 bases between. CDR1 and CDR2 (germline): MNHEY, SVGAGI. The CDR3 consists of 12 residues. The CDR3 nucleotides are TGTGCCAGCAGTTACCGTGGGGAGACCCAGTACTTC. Residues: CASSYRGETQYF.

The rearrangement uses TRBV9 and TRBJ2-7; D may correspond to TRBD1 or TRBD2 (5 bases each). V lost 0 bases and J 3 bases, leaving 16 bases between the germline ends. The germline V gene has CDR1 SGDLS and CDR2 YYNGEE. The CDR3 has 16 residues. The CDR3 sequence: CASSVDLGVGLYEQYF. In DNA, the CDR3 is TGTGCCAGCAGCGTAGACTTGGGGGTGGGGCTCTACGAGCAGTACTTC.

A word on this clone: At the DNA level, this CDR3 is encoded by other sequences in the same sample as well. V is TRBV19 and J is TRBJ2-2, with D unresolved. The germline CDR1 and CDR2 sequences are LNHDA and SQIVND (reference sequence). V lost 1 base and J lost 7, with 4 bases in between. The CDR3 consists of 12 residues. The CDR3 here is CASSIVGGELFF. CDR3 bases: TGTGCCAGTAGTATAGTAGGCGGGGAGCTGTTTTTT.

The V and J genes are TRBV19 and TRBJ1-5; D not certain. This CDR3 spans 15 amino acids. The germline gives CDR1 LNHDA, CDR2 SQIVND (reference sequence). Trimming removed 6 bases at V and 6 bases at J, with 18 bases between. Here the CDR3 DNA reads TGTGCCAGTAGCACCGTGGGGAGCCTAAGTCAGCCCCAGCATTTT. Translation gives CASSTVGSLSQPQHF.

The CDR3 spells CASSLALIGAGPRLLGYGYTF. CDR3 bases: TGTGCCAGCAGCTTAGCGCTAATTGGGGCAGGCCCTAGACTTTTGGGCTATGGCTACACCTTC. The chain employs TRBV7-8 and TRBJ1-2; tentative D call: TRBD1 (5 bases). The CDR3 extends over 21 amino acids. Trimming pared 0 bases from V and 4 bases from J, leaving 30 bases between. CDR1 SGHVS and CDR2 FQNEAQ come from the germline V gene.

In the case of this clone: This specimen includes other DNA sequences encoding the same CDR3. The CDR3 region has the DNA TGTGCCAGCAGGGGGGGCGGAAGCAATCAGCCCCAGCATTTT. Protein sequence: CASRGGGSNQPQHF. The chain couples TRBV28 to TRBJ1-5, with a weak D call TRBD1 (6 bases). The V gene lost 6 bases and the J gene lost 1 base, with 10 bases spanning the gap. This CDR3 spans 14 amino acids. Germline CDR1 MDHEN, CDR2 SYDVKM.

The chain has TRBV10-3 and TRBJ1-2, with 12 positions matching TRBD1. J was trimmed by 4 bases and V by 0 bases; bases with no gene match: 15. Germline V gives CDR1 ENHRY, CDR2 SYGVKD. This CDR3 is 20 amino acids long. The CDR3 sequence is CAISESHQPGTGGLSYGYTF. CDR3 nucleotide sequence: TGTGCCATCAGTGAGTCACACCAACCCGGGACAGGGGGCCTAAGCTATGGCTACACCTTC.

The V call is TRBV28, the J call TRBJ1-2; no firm D call. The germline CDR1 and CDR2 sequences are MDHEN and SYDVKM. There are 12 residues in the CDR3. Deletions cut 10 bases from V and 5 bases from J, with 14 bases between. CDR3 region: CATYFSAYGYTF. The CDR3 nucleotides are TGTGCCACCTATTTCTCAGCTTATGGCTACACCTTC.

The CDR3 here is CASRVRDRSSYEQYF. The CDR3 DNA reads TGTGCCAGCAGGGTCCGGGACCGGAGCTCCTACGAGCAGTACTTC. The chain combines TRBV28 with TRBJ2-7; the D gene could be TRBD1 or TRBD2 (5 bases each). The CDR3 is made up of 15 amino acids. The V end lost 6 bases, the J end lost 0 bases, and 15 bases lay between the germline ends. Per germline, CDR1 MDHEN and CDR2 SYDVKM. Filled out from reference TRBV28 and TRBJ2-7, the complete variable domain reads DVKVTQSSRYLVKRTGEKVFLECVQDMDHENMFWYRQDPGLGLRLIYFSYDVKMKEKGDIPEGYSVSREKKERFSLILESASTNQTSMYLCASRVRDRSSYEQYFGPGTRLTVT.